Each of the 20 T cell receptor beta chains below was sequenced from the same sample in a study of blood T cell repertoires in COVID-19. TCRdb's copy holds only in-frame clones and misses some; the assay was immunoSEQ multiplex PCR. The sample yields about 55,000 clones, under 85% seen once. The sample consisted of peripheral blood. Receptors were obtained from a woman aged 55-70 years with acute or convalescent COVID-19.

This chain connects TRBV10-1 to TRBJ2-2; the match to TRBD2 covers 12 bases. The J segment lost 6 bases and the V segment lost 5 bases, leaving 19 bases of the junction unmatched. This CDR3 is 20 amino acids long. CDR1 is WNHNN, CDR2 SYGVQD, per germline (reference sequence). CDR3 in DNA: TGCGCCAGCAGTCCTGTTAGAACGCCAACAACTAGCGGGGGGCCCGGGGAGCTGTTTTTT. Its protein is CASSPVRTPTTSGGPGELFF.

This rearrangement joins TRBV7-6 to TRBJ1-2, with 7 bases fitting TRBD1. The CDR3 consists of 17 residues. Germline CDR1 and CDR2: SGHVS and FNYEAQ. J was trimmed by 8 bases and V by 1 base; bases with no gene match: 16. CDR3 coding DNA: TGTGCCAGCAGCTTAGGACTGCTTAGGGGGCGGATAGGAGGCTACACCTTC. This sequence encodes CASSLGLLRGRIGGYTF.

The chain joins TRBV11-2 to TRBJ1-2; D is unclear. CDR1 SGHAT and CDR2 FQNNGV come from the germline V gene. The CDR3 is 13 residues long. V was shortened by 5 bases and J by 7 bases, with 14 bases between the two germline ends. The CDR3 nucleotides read TGTGCCAGCAGCAATAAAATGTCGGGTGGCTACACCTTC. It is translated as CASSNKMSGGYTF.

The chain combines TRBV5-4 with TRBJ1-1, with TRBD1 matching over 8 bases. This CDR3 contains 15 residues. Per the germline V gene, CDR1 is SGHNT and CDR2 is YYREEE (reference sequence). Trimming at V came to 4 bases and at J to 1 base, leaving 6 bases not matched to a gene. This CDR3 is CASSPGQGANTEAFF. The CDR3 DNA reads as TGTGCCAGCAGCCCCGGGCAGGGGGCGAACACTGAAGCTTTCTTT.

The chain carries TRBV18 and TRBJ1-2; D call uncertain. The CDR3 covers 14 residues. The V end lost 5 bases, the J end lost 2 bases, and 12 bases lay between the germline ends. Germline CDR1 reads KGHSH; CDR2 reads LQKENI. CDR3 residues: CASSYTESNYGYTF. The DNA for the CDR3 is TGTGCCAGCTCATATACGGAGTCCAACTATGGCTACACCTTC.

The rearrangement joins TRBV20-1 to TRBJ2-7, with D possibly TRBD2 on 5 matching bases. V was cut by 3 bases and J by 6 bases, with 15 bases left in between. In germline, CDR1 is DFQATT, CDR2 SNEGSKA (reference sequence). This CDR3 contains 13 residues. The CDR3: CSASSTSRGEQYF. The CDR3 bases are TGCAGTGCTAGTTCAACTAGTCGTGGCGAGCAGTACTTC.

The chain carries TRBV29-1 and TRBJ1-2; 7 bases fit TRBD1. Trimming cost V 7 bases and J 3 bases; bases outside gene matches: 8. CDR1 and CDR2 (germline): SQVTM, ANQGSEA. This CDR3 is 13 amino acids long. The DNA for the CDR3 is TGCAGCGGGTCAGGGCAGGGGGACTATGGCTACACCTTC. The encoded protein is CSGSGQGDYGYTF.

The CDR3 region has the DNA TGTGCCAGCAGCTTAGCACAGGGGACCTACAATGAGCAGTTCTTC. It is translated as CASSLAQGTYNEQFF. The V call is TRBV7-2, the J call TRBJ2-1; 7 positions match TRBD1. V was pared by 0 bases and J by 2 bases, with 1 base of the junction left unmatched. Germline V lookup: CDR1 SGHTA, CDR2 FQGNSA. The CDR3 runs to 15 residues. Variable domain in full (rest from reference TRBV7-2 and TRBJ2-1): GAGVSQSPSNKVTEKGKDVELRCDPISGHTALYWYRQSLGQGLEFLIYFQGNSAPDKSGLPSDRFSAERTGGSVSTLTIQRTQQEDSAVYLCASSLAQGTYNEQFFGPGTRLTVL.

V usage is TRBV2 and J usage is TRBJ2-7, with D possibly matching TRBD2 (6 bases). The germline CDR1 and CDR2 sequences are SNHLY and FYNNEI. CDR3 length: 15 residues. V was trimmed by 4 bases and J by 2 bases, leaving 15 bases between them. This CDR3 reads CASSGKGTPPYEQYF. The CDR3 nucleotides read TGTGCCAGCAGTGGGAAGGGGACTCCCCCCTACGAGCAGTACTTC. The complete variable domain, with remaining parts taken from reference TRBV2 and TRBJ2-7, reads EPEVTQTPSHQVTQMGQEVILRCVPISNHLYFYWYRQILGQKVEFLVSFYNNEISEKSEIFDDQFSVERPDGSNFTLKIRSTKLEDSAMYFCASSGKGTPPYEQYFGPGTRLTVT.

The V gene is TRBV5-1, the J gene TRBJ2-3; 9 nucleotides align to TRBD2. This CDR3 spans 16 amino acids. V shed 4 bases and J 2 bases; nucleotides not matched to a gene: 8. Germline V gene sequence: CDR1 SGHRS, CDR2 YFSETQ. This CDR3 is CASSPGLAYLTDTQYF. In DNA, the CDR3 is TGCGCCAGCAGCCCGGGACTAGCTTATCTCACAGATACGCAGTATTTT. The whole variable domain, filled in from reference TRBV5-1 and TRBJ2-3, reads KAGVTQTPRYLIKTRGQQVTLSCSPISGHRSVSWYQQTPGQGLQFLFEYFSETQRNKGNFPGRFSGRQFSNSRSEMNVSTLELGDSALYLCASSPGLAYLTDTQYFGPGTRLTVL.

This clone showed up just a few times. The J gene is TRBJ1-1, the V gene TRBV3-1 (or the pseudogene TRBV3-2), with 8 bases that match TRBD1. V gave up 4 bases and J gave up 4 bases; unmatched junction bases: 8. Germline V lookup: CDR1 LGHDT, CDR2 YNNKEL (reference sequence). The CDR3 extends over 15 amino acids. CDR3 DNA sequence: TGTGCCAGCAGCCCCCTTGGAACAGGGGGCACTGAAGCTTTCTTT. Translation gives CASSPLGTGGTEAFF.

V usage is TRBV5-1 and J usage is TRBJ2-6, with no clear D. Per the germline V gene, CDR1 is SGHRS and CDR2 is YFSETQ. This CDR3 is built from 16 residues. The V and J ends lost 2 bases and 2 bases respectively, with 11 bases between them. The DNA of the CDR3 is TGCGCCAGCAGCTTTTACAGAGATACTGGGGCCAACGTCCTGACTTTC. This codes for CASSFYRDTGANVLTF.

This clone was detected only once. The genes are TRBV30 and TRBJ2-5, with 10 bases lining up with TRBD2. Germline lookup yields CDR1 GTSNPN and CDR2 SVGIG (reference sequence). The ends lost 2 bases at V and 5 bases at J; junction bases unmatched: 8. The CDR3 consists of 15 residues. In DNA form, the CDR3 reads TGTGCCTGGAGTCTCCTAGCGGGAGCCTTGGAGACCCAGTACTTC. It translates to CAWSLLAGALETQYF.

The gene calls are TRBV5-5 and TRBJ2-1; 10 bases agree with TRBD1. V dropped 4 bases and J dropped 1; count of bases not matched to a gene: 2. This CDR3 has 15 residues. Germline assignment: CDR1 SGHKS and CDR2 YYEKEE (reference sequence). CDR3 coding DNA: TGTGCCAGCAGCGCGGGACAGGGGTCCTACAATGAGCAGTTCTTC. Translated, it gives CASSAGQGSYNEQFF.

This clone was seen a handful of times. The CDR3 bases are TGTGCCAGCAGTTTAGATGGGGCCGCCAGAGTCTATGGCTACACCTTC. Translating gives CASSLDGAARVYGYTF. This rearrangement joins TRBV27 to TRBJ1-2, with D maybe TRBD1 (5 bases). Germline V CDR1 and CDR2: MNHEY, SMNVEV (reference sequence). The CDR3 has 16 residues. V lost 2 bases and J lost 4, with 17 bases in between.

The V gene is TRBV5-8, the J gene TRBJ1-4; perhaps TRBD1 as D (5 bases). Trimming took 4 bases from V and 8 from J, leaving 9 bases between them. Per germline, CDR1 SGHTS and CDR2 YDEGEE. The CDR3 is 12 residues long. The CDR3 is CASSLHREKLFF. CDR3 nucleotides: TGTGCCAGCAGCCTTCACAGGGAAAAACTGTTTTTT.

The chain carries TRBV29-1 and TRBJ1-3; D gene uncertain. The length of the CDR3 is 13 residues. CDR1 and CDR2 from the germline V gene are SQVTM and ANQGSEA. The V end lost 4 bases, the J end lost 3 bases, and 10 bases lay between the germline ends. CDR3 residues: CSVVWGGGNTIYF. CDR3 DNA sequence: TGCAGCGTTGTTTGGGGAGGTGGAAACACCATATATTTT.

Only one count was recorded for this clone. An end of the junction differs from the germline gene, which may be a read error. The CDR3 loop is CASSLATVEAFF. The DNA for the CDR3 is TGTGCTAGCAGCTTAGCGACAGTCGAAGCTTTCTTT. This chain uses TRBV7-7 with TRBJ1-1, with D possibly being TRBD1 (5 bases). The CDR3 spans 12 residues. The germline V gene encodes CDR1 SSHAT and CDR2 FNYEAQ (reference sequence).

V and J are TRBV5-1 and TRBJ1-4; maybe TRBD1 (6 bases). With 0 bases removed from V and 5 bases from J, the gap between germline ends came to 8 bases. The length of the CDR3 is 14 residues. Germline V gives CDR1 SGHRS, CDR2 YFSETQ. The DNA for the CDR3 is TGCGCCAGCAGCTTGGGGACAGTAAATGAAAAACTGTTTTTT. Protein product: CASSLGTVNEKLFF.

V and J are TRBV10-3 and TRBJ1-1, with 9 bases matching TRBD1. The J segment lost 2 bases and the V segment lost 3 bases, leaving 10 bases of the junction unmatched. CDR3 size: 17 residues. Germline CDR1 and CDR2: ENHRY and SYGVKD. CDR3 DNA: TGTGCCATCAGTGACCCGCACATGGGACAGGGAAACACTGAAGCTTTCTTT. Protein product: CAISDPHMGQGNTEAFF.